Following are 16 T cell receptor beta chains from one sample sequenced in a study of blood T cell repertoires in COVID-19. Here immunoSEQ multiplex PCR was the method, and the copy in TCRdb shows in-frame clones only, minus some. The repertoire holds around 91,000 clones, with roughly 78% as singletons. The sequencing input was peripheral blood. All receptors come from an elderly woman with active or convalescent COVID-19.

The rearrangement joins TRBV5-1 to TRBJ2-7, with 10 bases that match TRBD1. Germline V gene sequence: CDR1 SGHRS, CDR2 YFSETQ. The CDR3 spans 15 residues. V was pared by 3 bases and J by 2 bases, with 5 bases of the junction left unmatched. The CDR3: CASSSRTGGPYEQYF. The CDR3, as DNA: TGCGCCAGCAGCTCTCGGACAGGGGGTCCCTACGAGCAGTACTTC. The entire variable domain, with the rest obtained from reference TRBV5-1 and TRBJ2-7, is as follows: KAGVTQTPRYLIKTRGQQVTLSCSPISGHRSVSWYQQTPGQGLQFLFEYFSETQRNKGNFPGRFSGRQFSNSRSEMNVSTLELGDSALYLCASSSRTGGPYEQYFGPGTRLTVT.

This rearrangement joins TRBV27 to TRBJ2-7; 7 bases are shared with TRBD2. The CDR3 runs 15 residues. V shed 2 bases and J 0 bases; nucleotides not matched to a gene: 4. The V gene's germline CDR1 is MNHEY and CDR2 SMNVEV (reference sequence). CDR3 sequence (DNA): TGTGCCAGCAGTTTAGGCGGGAGTAACTCCTACGAGCAGTACTTC. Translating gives CASSLGGSNSYEQYF.

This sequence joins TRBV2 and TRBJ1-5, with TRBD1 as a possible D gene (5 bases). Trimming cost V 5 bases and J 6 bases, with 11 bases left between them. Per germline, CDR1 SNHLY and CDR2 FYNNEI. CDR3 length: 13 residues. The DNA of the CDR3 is TGTGCCAGCAGTTACGGCGGGGGTCAGCCCCAGCATTTT. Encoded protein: CASSYGGGQPQHF.

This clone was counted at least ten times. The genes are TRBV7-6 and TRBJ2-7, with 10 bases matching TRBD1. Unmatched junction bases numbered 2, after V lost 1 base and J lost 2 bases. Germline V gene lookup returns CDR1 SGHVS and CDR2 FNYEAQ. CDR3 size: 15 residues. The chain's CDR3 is CASSLGTGGPYEQYF. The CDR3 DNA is TGTGCCAGCAGCTTAGGGACAGGGGGACCCTACGAGCAGTACTTC.

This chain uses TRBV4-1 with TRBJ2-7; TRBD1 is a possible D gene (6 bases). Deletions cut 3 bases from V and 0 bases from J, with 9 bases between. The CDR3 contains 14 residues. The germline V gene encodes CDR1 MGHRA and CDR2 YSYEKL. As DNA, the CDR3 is TGCGCCAGCAGCCACTCGACAGGCTCCTACGAGCAGTACTTC. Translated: CASSHSTGSYEQYF.

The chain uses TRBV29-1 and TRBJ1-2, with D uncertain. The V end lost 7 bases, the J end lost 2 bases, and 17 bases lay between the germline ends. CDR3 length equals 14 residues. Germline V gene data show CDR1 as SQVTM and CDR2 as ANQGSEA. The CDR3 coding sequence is TGCAGCGCCATGGAGCACGGATTAAACTATGGCTACACCTTC. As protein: CSAMEHGLNYGYTF.

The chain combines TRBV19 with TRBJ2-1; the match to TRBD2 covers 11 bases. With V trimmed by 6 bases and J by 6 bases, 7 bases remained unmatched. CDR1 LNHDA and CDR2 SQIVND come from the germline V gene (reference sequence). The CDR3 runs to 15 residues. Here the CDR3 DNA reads TGTGCCAGTAGGGAACTAGCGGGAGTAGCCAATGAGCAGTTCTTC. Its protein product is CASRELAGVANEQFF. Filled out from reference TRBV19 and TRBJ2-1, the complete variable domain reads DGGITQSPKYLFRKEGQNVTLSCEQNLNHDAMYWYRQDPGQGLRLIYYSQIVNDFQKGDIAEGYSVSREKKESFPLTVTSAQKNPTAFYLCASRELAGVANEQFFGPGTRLTVL.

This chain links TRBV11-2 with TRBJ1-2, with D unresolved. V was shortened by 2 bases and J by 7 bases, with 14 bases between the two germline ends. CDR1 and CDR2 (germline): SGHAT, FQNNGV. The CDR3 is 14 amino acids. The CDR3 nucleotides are TGTGCCAGCAGCTTACAATTGAAGTCGAGTGGCTACACCTTC. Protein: CASSLQLKSSGYTF.

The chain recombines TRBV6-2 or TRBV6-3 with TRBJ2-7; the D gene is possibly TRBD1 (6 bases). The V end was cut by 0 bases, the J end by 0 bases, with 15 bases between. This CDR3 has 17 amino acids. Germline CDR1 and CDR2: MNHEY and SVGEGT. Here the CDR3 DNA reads TGTGCCAGCAGTTACTCGACAGGAAACCTATTCTCCTACGAGCAGTACTTC. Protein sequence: CASSYSTGNLFSYEQYF.

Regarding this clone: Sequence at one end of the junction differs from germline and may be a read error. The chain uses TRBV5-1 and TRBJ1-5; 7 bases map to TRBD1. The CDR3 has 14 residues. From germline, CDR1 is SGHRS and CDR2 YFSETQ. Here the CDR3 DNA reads TGTGCCAGCAGCCTGGGACAGAGCAATCAGCCCCAGCATTTT. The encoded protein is CASSLGQSNQPQHF.

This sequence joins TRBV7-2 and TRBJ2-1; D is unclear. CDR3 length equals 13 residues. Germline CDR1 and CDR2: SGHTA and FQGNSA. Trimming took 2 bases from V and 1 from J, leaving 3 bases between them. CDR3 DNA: TGTGCCAGCAGCTTATCTTCCTACAATGAGCAGTTCTTC. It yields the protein CASSLSSYNEQFF.

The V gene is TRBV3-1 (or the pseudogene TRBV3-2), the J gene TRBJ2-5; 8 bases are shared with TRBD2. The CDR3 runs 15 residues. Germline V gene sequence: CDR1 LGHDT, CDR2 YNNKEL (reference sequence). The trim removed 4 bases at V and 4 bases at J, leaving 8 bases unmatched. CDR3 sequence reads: CASSLPGLGVETQYF. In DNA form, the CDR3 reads TGTGCCAGCAGCCTCCCGGGACTAGGTGTAGAGACCCAGTACTTC.

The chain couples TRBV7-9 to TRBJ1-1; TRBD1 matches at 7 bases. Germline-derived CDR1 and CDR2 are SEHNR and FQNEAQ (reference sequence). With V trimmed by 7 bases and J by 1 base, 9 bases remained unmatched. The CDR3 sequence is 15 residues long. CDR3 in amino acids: CASNKLRGKNTEAFF. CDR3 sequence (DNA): TGTGCCAGCAACAAGCTCAGGGGGAAGAACACTGAAGCTTTCTTT.

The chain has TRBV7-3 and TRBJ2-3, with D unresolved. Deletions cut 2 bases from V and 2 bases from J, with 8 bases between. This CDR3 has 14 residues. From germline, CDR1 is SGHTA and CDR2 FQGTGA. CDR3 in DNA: TGTGCCAGCAGCTTAGCGGCACACACAGATACGCAGTATTTT. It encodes CASSLAAHTDTQYF.

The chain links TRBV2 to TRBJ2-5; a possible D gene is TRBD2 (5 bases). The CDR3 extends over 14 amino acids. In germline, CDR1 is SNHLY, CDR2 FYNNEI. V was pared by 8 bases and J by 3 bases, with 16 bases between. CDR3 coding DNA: TGTGCCAGCGTAAACACGGGAACTAAAGAGACCCAGTACTTC. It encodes CASVNTGTKETQYF.

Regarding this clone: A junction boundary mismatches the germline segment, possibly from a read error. The CDR3 region is CASSRGGPGVSYEQYF. The CDR3 DNA reads TGTGCCAGCAGCCGCGGCGGCCCGGGGGTCTCCTACGAGCAGTACTTC. The gene calls are TRBV5-1 and TRBJ2-7, with a weak D call TRBD2 (6 bases). The CDR3 totals 16 residues. Germline CDR1 and CDR2: SGHRS and YFSETQ.